This TCR beta chain was obtained from a study of control samples from healthy donors and cancer patients. Assay: immunoSEQ multiplex PCR; the TCRdb copy retains only in-frame clones and omits some. The sample includes tens of thousands of clones, about 90% of them seen just once. The sequence came from a man aged 60 to 69 with colorectal cancer. Sequenced sample: PBMCs.

The CDR3 is CASSSRSLNEKLFF. DNA of the CDR3: TGTGCCAGCAGCTCCCGAAGCCTTAATGAAAAACTGTTTTTT. The V call is TRBV11-3, the J call TRBJ1-4; D uncertain. The ends were cut back, 4 bases at V and 4 bases at J, with 10 bases in the middle. The CDR3 has 14 amino acids. The germline CDR1 and CDR2 sequences are SGHNT and YENEEA.